The T cell receptor beta chain described here comes from a study of blood T cell repertoires in COVID-19. Across the study: Samples of COVID-19 (acute and convalescent) were obtained from the United States, Italy and Spain.

V dropped 7 bases and J dropped 10; count of bases not matched to a gene: 5. The CDR3 is 12 residues long. Per the authors' pipeline: Quantification of nucleated cells was approximated via reference gene primer amplification. Here immunoSEQ multiplex PCR was the method, and the copy in TCRdb shows in-frame clones only, minus some. The DNA was the basis for D and trimming; V, J and clone size are from that table. The data show about 130,000 clones, around 83% seen once. The TCR originated in a middle-aged man with active or convalescent COVID-19. The chain links TRBV12-3 or TRBV12-4 to TRBJ2-3; TRBD2 aligns across 10 bases. The sample was peripheral blood. In DNA, the CDR3 is TGTGCCAGCACCGGGGGGACTAGCGCGCAGTATTTT. It translates to CASTGGTSAQYF.